One and the same sample provided the 10 T cell receptor beta chains below, sequenced in a study of blood T cell repertoires in COVID-19. Profiling relied on immunoSEQ multiplex PCR, and the TCRdb table lists in-frame clones only, not all of them. The table records about 140,000 clones, about 91% of them present only once. Sequencing was carried out using peripheral blood. The receptors shown here come from a human donor in a cohort sampled during active COVID-19.

The chain links TRBV6-1 to TRBJ2-7, with 9 bases identical to TRBD1. Per germline, CDR1 MNHNS and CDR2 SASEGT. J was trimmed by 3 bases and V by 1 base; bases with no gene match: 7. CDR3 length: 16 amino acids. The CDR3: CASSEGGQGVLYEQYF. Written as DNA, the CDR3 is TGTGCCAGCAGTGAAGGGGGACAGGGTGTCCTCTACGAGCAGTACTTC.

The chain joins TRBV25-1 to TRBJ1-2; D possibly corresponds to TRBD1 (5 bases). Germline CDR1 reads MGHDK; CDR2 reads SYGVNS. Trimming removed 2 bases at V and 4 bases at J, with 8 bases between. This CDR3 is built from 13 residues. CDR3 in amino acids: CASSEGGGYGYTF. As DNA, the CDR3 is TGTGCCAGCAGTGAAGGGGGAGGCTATGGCTACACCTTC.

The genes are TRBV13 and TRBJ1-5, with a weak D call TRBD1 (6 bases). This CDR3 is built from 13 residues. V lost 0 bases and J lost 11, with 11 bases in between. Germline CDR1 reads PRHDT; CDR2 reads FYEKMQ (reference sequence). The CDR3 loop reads CASSLGLWDTQHF. CDR3 DNA sequence: TGTGCCAGCAGCTTAGGCCTATGGGACACCCAGCATTTT.

The genes are TRBV5-1 and TRBJ2-5; the D is unclear. In germline, CDR1 is SGHRS, CDR2 YFSETQ. The CDR3 length is 12 residues. The V gene lost 2 bases and the J gene lost 2 bases, with 4 bases spanning the gap. The CDR3 loop reads CASSFQQETQYF. The CDR3 DNA follows: TGCGCCAGCAGCTTTCAACAAGAGACCCAGTACTTC. The full variable domain, in which reference TRBV5-1 and TRBJ2-5 provide the parts outside the CDR3, is KAGVTQTPRYLIKTRGQQVTLSCSPISGHRSVSWYQQTPGQGLQFLFEYFSETQRNKGNFPGRFSGRQFSNSRSEMNVSTLELGDSALYLCASSFQQETQYFGPGTRLLVL.

The CDR3 region is CASSEQDSYNSPLHF. CDR3 DNA: TGTGCCAGCAGTGAACAGGACTCCTATAATTCACCCCTCCACTTT. The chain is built from TRBV2 and TRBJ1-6; D gene ambiguous. The V end lost 2 bases, the J end lost 0 bases, and 5 bases lay between the germline ends. CDR1 SNHLY and CDR2 FYNNEI come from the germline V gene. The CDR3 consists of 15 residues.

The chain combines TRBV9 with TRBJ1-3; the D is unclear. The ends were cut back, 3 bases at V and 7 bases at J, with 11 bases in the middle. Germline V gene sequence: CDR1 SGDLS, CDR2 YYNGEE. The CDR3 is 13 amino acids. This CDR3 reads CASSDRNGNTIYF. In DNA, the CDR3 is TGTGCCAGCAGCGATCGGAACGGGAACACCATATATTTT. The full variable domain, completed using reference TRBV9 and TRBJ1-3, is DSGVTQTPKHLITATGQRVTLRCSPRSGDLSVYWYQQSLDQGLQFLIQYYNGEERAKGNILERFSAQQFPDLHSELNLSSLELGDSALYFCASSDRNGNTIYFGEGSWLTVV.

V gene TRBV7-2 combines with J gene TRBJ2-2, with unresolved D. Per germline, CDR1 SGHTA and CDR2 FQGNSA. V was trimmed by 4 bases and J by 4 bases, leaving 10 bases between them. The CDR3 extends over 14 amino acids. CDR3 nucleotide sequence: TGTGCCAGCAGCTCCAGGCCAGTCACCGGGGAGCTGTTTTTT. This encodes CASSSRPVTGELFF.

This clone was recorded a few times. This chain connects TRBV4-3 to TRBJ2-6; no definite D call. This CDR3 contains 15 residues. The V end was cut by 5 bases, the J end by 0 bases, with 8 bases between. Looked up from germline, CDR1 is LGHNA and CDR2 is YSLEER. CDR3 residues: CASSIDNSGANVLTF. CDR3 nucleotide sequence: TGCGCCAGCAGCATAGACAACTCTGGGGCCAACGTCCTGACTTTC.

The CDR3 bases are TGTGCCAGCAGCACAACTAGCGGGGCAAGCACCGGGGAGCTGTTTTTT. Translation gives CASSTTSGASTGELFF. The rearrangement links TRBV7-2 to TRBJ2-2, with 10 bases fitting TRBD2. The germline V gene has CDR1 SGHTA and CDR2 FQGNSA. V shed 5 bases, J shed 4 bases, and the junction held 7 bases outside the gene matches. The CDR3 contains 16 residues. Based on the CDR3 plus reference TRBV7-2 and TRBJ2-2, the full variable domain is GAGVSQSPSNKVTEKGKDVELRCDPISGHTALYWYRQSLGQGLEFLIYFQGNSAPDKSGLPSDRFSAERTGGSVSTLTIQRTQQEDSAVYLCASSTTSGASTGELFFGEGSRLTVL.

The chain combines TRBV9 with TRBJ1-1, with unresolved D. Trimming took 7 bases from V and 1 from J, leaving 14 bases between them. In germline, CDR1 is SGDLS, CDR2 YYNGEE. This CDR3 has 14 amino acids. The CDR3 region has the DNA TGTGCCAGCCAACCGGGTCCCGGGAACACTGAAGCTTTCTTT. Its translation: CASQPGPGNTEAFF.